The 23 T cell receptor beta chains below were found in one sample sequenced in a study of OX40 agonist ivuxolimab in advanced cancers. Library prep was done by the immunoSEQ multiplex PCR assay. Imported from immuneACCESS, the table was reduced by TCRdb to in-frame sequences with V and J called. These copies leave out some clones; in studies compared against another copy, an unresolved V gene accounts for under half, and the cause of the remainder is not known. This sample holds tens of thousands of clones; 93% were observed only once. In total, the top ten clones hold roughly an eighth of the sample. Specimen: CD4+ or CD8+ T cells sorted from blood, collected in a trial of the OX40 agonist ivuxolimab. Every receptor here comes from an adult with an advanced solid tumor such as melanoma, head and neck, liver or kidney cancer.

The V call is TRBV7-9, the J call TRBJ2-7; 7 bases map to TRBD1. J was trimmed by 2 bases and V by 4 bases; bases with no gene match: 14. CDR1 and CDR2 (germline): SEHNR, FQNEAQ (reference sequence). The CDR3 has 17 amino acids. CDR3 nucleotide sequence: TGTGCCAGCAGCTCCCCCTTGACAGGGTGGAATACCTACGAGCAGTACTTC. Its translation: CASSSPLTGWNTYEQYF.

The rearrangement links TRBV10-3 to TRBJ1-1; D gene ambiguous. Germline V gene data show CDR1 as ENHRY and CDR2 as SYGVKD. The CDR3 is made up of 12 amino acids. Trimming took 4 bases from V and 0 from J, leaving 3 bases between them. The CDR3 DNA reads TGTGCCATCAGTGCCGTGAACACTGAAGCTTTCTTT. Translation: CAISAVNTEAFF.

The chain carries TRBV7-9 and TRBJ1-5, with no clear D. The CDR3 has 15 amino acids. Germline values: CDR1 SEHNR, CDR2 FQNEAQ (reference sequence). Trimming took 5 bases from V and 0 from J, leaving 11 bases between them. CDR3 DNA sequence: TGTGCCAGCAGCACCATCGGAAATAGCAATCAGCCCCAGCATTTT. Translation: CASSTIGNSNQPQHF.

The CDR3 sequence is CASSFQRDYLRELFF. The CDR3 DNA sequence: TGTGCCAGCAGCTTTCAGCGGGACTACCTGCGGGAGCTGTTTTTT. The chain recombines TRBV7-6 with TRBJ2-2; TRBD2 matches at 7 bases. There are 15 residues in the CDR3. V gave up 3 bases and J gave up 9 bases; unmatched junction bases: 10. Germline V lookup: CDR1 SGHVS, CDR2 FNYEAQ.

The J gene is TRBJ1-2, the V gene TRBV7-9, with 10 bases that match TRBD1. The trim removed 4 bases at V and 5 bases at J, leaving 10 bases unmatched. CDR1 is SEHNR and CDR2 is FQNEAQ in the germline V gene (reference sequence). The CDR3 is 16 amino acids. The CDR3 bases are TGTGCCAGCAGCTCCGACAGGGGGCGGCCGAGATATGGCTACACCTTC. Protein sequence: CASSSDRGRPRYGYTF.

The genes are TRBV6-6 and TRBJ1-2; a weak D match, TRBD1 (5 bases). Trimming took 2 bases from V and 8 from J, leaving 12 bases between them. The CDR3 covers 13 residues. Germline loops: CDR1 MNHNY, CDR2 SVGAGI (reference sequence). The CDR3 protein is CASSYGDPGGYTF. As DNA, the CDR3 is TGTGCCAGCAGTTACGGGGACCCGGGAGGCTACACCTTC.

The chain couples TRBV6-5 to TRBJ2-2; possible D gene TRBD1, 5 bases. V gave up 6 bases and J gave up 0 bases, with 8 bases separating them. Looked up from germline, CDR1 is MNHEY and CDR2 is SVGAGI. The CDR3 is 14 residues long. CDR3 nucleotide sequence: TGTGCCAGCAGCAGACAGTCGAACACCGGGGAGCTGTTTTTT. The encoded protein is CASSRQSNTGELFF.

CDR3 protein: CASSQSRGGSTDTQYF. The CDR3 DNA follows: TGCGCCAGCAGCCAATCGCGCGGGGGGAGCACAGATACGCAGTATTTT. V is TRBV4-3 and J is TRBJ2-3; TRBD2 matches 8 bases. Germline lookup yields CDR1 LGHNA and CDR2 YSLEER. The trim removed 2 bases at V and 0 bases at J, leaving 4 bases unmatched. This CDR3 spans 16 amino acids.

The chain is built from TRBV27 and TRBJ2-1; 8 nucleotides line up with TRBD2. J was trimmed by 4 bases and V by 7 bases; bases with no gene match: 9. The germline V gene encodes CDR1 MNHEY and CDR2 SMNVEV (reference sequence). The CDR3 loop spans 15 amino acids. The chain's CDR3 is CASTTRAGGYNEQFF. DNA of the CDR3: TGTGCCAGCACGACCCGGGCGGGAGGATACAATGAGCAGTTCTTC.

The V call is TRBV19, the J call TRBJ2-7, with D possibly being TRBD1 (6 bases). Trimming removed 1 base from V and 3 bases from J, with 10 bases in between. This CDR3 contains 14 residues. Germline values: CDR1 LNHDA, CDR2 SQIVND (reference sequence). The CDR3 reads CASSIVWTDYEQYF. CDR3 DNA: TGTGCCAGTAGTATAGTGTGGACAGACTACGAGCAGTACTTC.

This chain joins TRBV27 and TRBJ2-3; D remains unclear. Germline-derived CDR1 and CDR2 are MNHEY and SMNVEV (reference sequence). The CDR3 extends over 12 amino acids. V was pared by 6 bases and J by 5 bases, with 9 bases between. The CDR3 DNA follows: TGTGCCAGCAGGGAGCGCGGAGATACGCAGTATTTT. This sequence encodes CASRERGDTQYF.

The chain uses TRBV4-1 and TRBJ1-1; unclear D gene. The germline gives CDR1 MGHRA, CDR2 YSYEKL. V lost 8 bases to trimming and J lost 1 base, with 5 bases between them. The CDR3 sequence is 11 residues long. CDR3 nucleotides: TGCGCCAGCCAAAGGAACACTGAAGCTTTCTTT. This gives the protein CASQRNTEAFF.

The chain links TRBV27 to TRBJ2-7, with D tentatively TRBD1 or TRBD2 (5 bases each). This CDR3 has 12 residues. The V gene's germline CDR1 is MNHEY and CDR2 SMNVEV (reference sequence). V was trimmed by 10 bases and J by 2 bases, leaving 12 bases between them. The CDR3 DNA reads as TGTGCCACCCAGGGAGCGGCCTACGAGCAGTACTTC. Protein sequence: CATQGAAYEQYF.

The CDR3 DNA is TGCAGCGTTTGGGACAACTCCTACGAGCAGTACTTC. Translation gives CSVWDNSYEQYF. The chain joins TRBV29-1 to TRBJ2-7, with D tentatively TRBD1 (6 bases). CDR1 SQVTM and CDR2 ANQGSEA come from the germline V gene. The ends were cut back, 5 bases at V and 0 bases at J, with 8 bases in the middle. This CDR3 is 12 amino acids long.

The CDR3 bases are TGTGCCAGCAGTTCGGGGTCGCCGAACACTGAAGCTTTCTTT. It specifies CASSSGSPNTEAFF. V gene TRBV27 combines with J gene TRBJ1-1; no definite D call. The CDR3 consists of 14 residues. The germline gives CDR1 MNHEY, CDR2 SMNVEV (reference sequence). Trimming cost V 4 bases and J 1 base, with 10 bases left between them.

This chain links TRBV7-3 with TRBJ2-7; 7 bases match TRBD2. The V and J ends lost 5 bases and 5 bases, in that order; junction bases with no gene match: 9. The V gene's germline CDR1 is SGHTA and CDR2 FQGTGA. CDR3 length equals 14 residues. The CDR3 nucleotides are TGTGCCAGCAGCGCCCTGGGAGGGTACGACGAGCAGTACTTC. Translated: CASSALGGYDEQYF.

The chain combines TRBV7-9 with TRBJ2-7; D may be TRBD1 or TRBD2 (5 bases each). Germline loops: CDR1 SEHNR, CDR2 FQNEAQ (reference sequence). Trimming left V 4 bases short and J 2 bases short, with 12 bases between. The CDR3 is made up of 14 amino acids. In nucleotides, the CDR3 is TGTGCCAGCAGCTCCAGCCGGGGACCCTACGAGCAGTACTTC. This translates into CASSSSRGPYEQYF.

The V gene is TRBV7-9, the J gene TRBJ2-7; D is uncertain. The CDR3 has 13 residues. Trimming took 5 bases from V and 6 from J, leaving 14 bases between them. The germline V gene encodes CDR1 SEHNR and CDR2 FQNEAQ (reference sequence). The CDR3 protein is CASSPPLAGEQYF. The CDR3, as DNA: TGTGCCAGCAGCCCGCCCTTGGCCGGCGAGCAGTACTTC.

This chain connects TRBV5-4 to TRBJ2-7, with D unresolved. This CDR3 has 12 amino acids. Germline values: CDR1 SGHNT, CDR2 YYREEE (reference sequence). The V and J ends lost 1 base and 5 bases respectively, with 7 bases between them. The CDR3 is CASSLPADEQYF. The CDR3 bases are TGTGCCAGCAGCTTGCCCGCGGACGAGCAGTACTTC.

CDR3 DNA: TGTGCCAGCAGTCCTAGGCAGGGGATGATGAATGAGCAGTTCTTC. This translates into CASSPRQGMMNEQFF. The gene calls are TRBV7-7 and TRBJ2-1; D is perhaps TRBD1 (6 bases). CDR3 size: 15 residues. Deletions cut 6 bases from V and 7 bases from J, with 19 bases between. Germline CDR1 and CDR2: SSHAT and FNYEAQ (reference sequence).

A single count supports this clone. The V and J genes are TRBV7-9 and TRBJ2-3; D call uncertain. There are 16 residues in the CDR3. Trimming removed 5 bases from V and 1 base from J, with 16 bases in between. CDR1 and CDR2 from the germline V gene are SEHNR and FQNEAQ (reference sequence). The CDR3 DNA reads TGTGCCAGCAGCGATACGATTCTTTTGGGCACAGATACGCAGTATTTT. It yields the protein CASSDTILLGTDTQYF.

V usage is TRBV5-4 and J usage is TRBJ1-2; D remains unclear. This CDR3 region has 17 residues. CDR1 and CDR2 from the germline V gene are SGHNT and YYREEE (reference sequence). Trimming removed 0 bases from V and 4 bases from J, with 19 bases in between. DNA for the CDR3: TGTGCCAGCAGCTTGGTTGTGGCGGCGGCCTCCCTCTATGGCTACACCTTC. It specifies CASSLVVAAASLYGYTF.

This chain uses TRBV19 with TRBJ1-1; D not resolved. CDR1 is LNHDA, CDR2 SQIVND, per germline (reference sequence). The CDR3 consists of 15 residues. V was cut by 10 bases and J by 2 bases, with 20 bases left in between. CDR3 nucleotide sequence: TGTGCCACCAAGGCATCAGCAGGAAGAAACACTGAAGCTTTCTTT. Translation gives CATKASAGRNTEAFF.